The clone carrying this T cell receptor beta chain came up once. TCRdb's table, derived via immunoSEQ multiplex PCR, lists solely in-frame clones and lacks some. The sample has around 71,000 clones; roughly 90% are singletons. This sample is part of a study of technical replicates of blood from several donors. V shed 4 bases and J shed 4 bases, with 8 bases lying between them. The germline CDR1 and CDR2 sequences are SGHDT and YYEEEE. This CDR3 contains 12 residues. This sequence joins TRBV5-6 and TRBJ1-2; D gene uncertain. The material sequenced was T cells isolated from PBMCs. This sequence originates from a human donor in good health. The CDR3 region has the DNA TGTGCCAGCAGCCCGAGGCTCTATGGCTACACCTTC. Protein: CASSPRLYGYTF.